Listed here are 32 T cell receptor beta chains from one sample, sequenced in a study of patients and donors after allogeneic stem cell transplantation. Via MiXCR, TCRdb re-called the RT-PCR reads, giving one row per CDR3 protein. The table includes some 200,000 distinct CDR3 sequences, 40% to 45% detected once. The sample comprised blood, either unsorted or a sorted T cell fraction (not recorded which). These receptors were collected from a human donor who was either an allogeneic HSCT recipient or a stem cell or donor lymphocyte infusion donor (not recorded which). It is not recorded whose cells these are; they may come from a transplant donor.

This clonotype occurred a few times. The gene calls are TRBV28 and TRBJ1-1, with D tentatively TRBD1 (6 bases). Germline assignment: CDR1 MDHEN and CDR2 SYDVKM. The CDR3 has 15 amino acids. V lost 4 bases to trimming and J lost 3 bases, with 15 bases between them. Written as DNA, the CDR3 is TGTGCCAGCAGTTCCCCGACAGGCTCTTACACTGAAGCTTTCTTT. Translated, it gives CASSSPTGSYTEAFF.

This clonotype was seen more than once but under ten times. The chain is built from TRBV5-1 and TRBJ2-1; no firm D call. Trimming cost V 0 bases and J 6 bases, with 4 bases left between them. The CDR3 spans 12 residues. CDR1 SGHRS and CDR2 YFSETQ come from the germline V gene. The chain's CDR3 is CASSLGPNEQFF. CDR3 DNA sequence: TGCGCCAGCAGCTTGGGCCCCAATGAGCAGTTCTTC.

The chain has TRBV9 and TRBJ1-2; TRBD1 agrees at 12 bases. The CDR3 sequence is 16 residues long. Trimming cost V 4 bases and J 8 bases; bases outside gene matches: 12. Germline CDR1 and CDR2: SGDLS and YYNGEE. The CDR3 sequence is CASSTNPGQGAVGYTF. As DNA, the CDR3 is TGTGCCAGCAGCACTAACCCGGGACAGGGGGCCGTCGGCTACACCTTC. The full variable domain, with the rest looked up from reference TRBV9 and TRBJ1-2, is DSGVTQTPKHLITATGQRVTLRCSPRSGDLSVYWYQQSLDQGLQFLIQYYNGEERAKGNILERFSAQQFPDLHSELNLSSLELGDSALYFCASSTNPGQGAVGYTFGSGTRLTVV.

Only one count was recorded for this clonotype. V is TRBV6-2 or TRBV6-3 and J is TRBJ2-7; TRBD1 agrees at 12 bases. Trimming cost V 2 bases and J 3 bases; bases outside gene matches: 8. Germline values: CDR1 MNHEY, CDR2 SVGEGT. The length of the CDR3 is 17 residues. The CDR3 bases are TGTGCCAGCAGTTACCCGGACGGGACAGGGGGCGGCTACGAGCAGTACTTC. Amino acid sequence: CASSYPDGTGGGYEQYF.

The rearrangement uses TRBV5-1 and TRBJ2-5; tentative D call: TRBD2 (6 bases). Trimming removed 0 bases from V and 4 bases from J, with 13 bases in between. The CDR3 loop spans 15 amino acids. Germline-derived CDR1 and CDR2 are SGHRS and YFSETQ. CDR3 residues: CASSLADGRRETQYF. For the CDR3, the DNA is TGCGCCAGCAGCTTGGCCGACGGGAGAAGAGAGACCCAGTACTTC.

CDR3 sequence: CASRGQGYSNQPQHF. Here the CDR3 DNA reads TGTGCCAGTAGAGGACAGGGGTATAGCAATCAGCCCCAGCATTTT. The chain is built from TRBV19 and TRBJ1-5; 9 bases are shared with TRBD1. V lost 6 bases, J lost 0 bases, and 3 bases stayed unmatched. Per germline, CDR1 LNHDA and CDR2 SQIVND (reference sequence). The CDR3 consists of 15 residues. Combining the CDR3 with reference TRBV19 and TRBJ1-5 gives the whole variable domain DGGITQSPKYLFRKEGQNVTLSCEQNLNHDAMYWYRQDPGQGLRLIYYSQIVNDFQKGDIAEGYSVSREKKESFPLTVTSAQKNPTAFYLCASRGQGYSNQPQHFGDGTRLSIL.

This clonotype showed up just a few times. The chain has TRBV29-1 and TRBJ1-4, with D possibly matching TRBD1 (6 bases). The ends were cut back, 3 bases at V and 7 bases at J, with 6 bases in the middle. This CDR3 spans 11 amino acids. Germline V gene sequence: CDR1 SQVTM, CDR2 ANQGSEA. CDR3 loop: CSVEGAEKLFF. CDR3 bases: TGCAGCGTTGAGGGGGCTGAAAAACTGTTTTTT.

The table lists this clonotype with a few counts. V is TRBV7-9 and J is TRBJ1-5, with D tentatively TRBD1 (6 bases). Trimming cost V 4 bases and J 0 bases, with 13 bases left between them. Looked up from germline, CDR1 is SEHNR and CDR2 is FQNEAQ (reference sequence). CDR3 length equals 16 residues. The DNA for the CDR3 is TGTGCCAGCAGCTCAACGGACAGTAATAGCAATCAGCCCCAGCATTTT. Protein sequence: CASSSTDSNSNQPQHF.

The chain carries TRBV6-2 or TRBV6-3 and TRBJ2-1; D perhaps matches TRBD2 (5 bases). Germline CDR1 MNHEY, CDR2 SVGEGT. Trimming took 6 bases from V and 0 from J, leaving 12 bases between them. This CDR3 has 15 amino acids. CDR3 sequence (DNA): TGTGCCAGCAGCCGGGATCTGGGCTCCTACAATGAGCAGTTCTTC. Protein sequence: CASSRDLGSYNEQFF.

The rearrangement uses TRBV10-3 and TRBJ2-1; TRBD1 is a possible D gene (5 bases). CDR1 is ENHRY, CDR2 SYGVKD, per germline. The V end was cut by 7 bases, the J end by 5 bases, with 15 bases between. This CDR3 comprises 14 residues. The CDR3 protein is CAIKGGQTNNEQFF. CDR3 coding DNA: TGTGCCATCAAGGGCGGACAAACTAACAATGAGCAGTTCTTC.

The J gene is TRBJ2-3, the V gene TRBV7-2; 9 nucleotides match TRBD2. Germline values: CDR1 SGHTA, CDR2 FQGNSA. V gave up 0 bases and J gave up 5 bases; unmatched junction bases: 12. The CDR3 has 18 residues. CDR3 DNA: TGTGCCAGCAGCTTAGCGTTGACTAGCGGAACCTTGGAAGATACGCAGTATTTT. The encoded protein is CASSLALTSGTLEDTQYF.

With respect to this clonotype: Compared with germline, one end of the junction differs, possibly owing to a read error. The chain combines TRBV27 with TRBJ2-7, with 9 bases matching TRBD1. The CDR3 runs 15 residues. CDR1 is MNHEY and CDR2 is SMNVEV in the germline V gene (reference sequence). The CDR3 sequence: CASSLQGTGLNERYF. The CDR3 bases are TGTGCCAGCAGTTTGCAGGGGACAGGGCTCAACGAGCGGTACTTC.

This clonotype has more than one count but fewer than ten. The chain employs TRBV7-9 and TRBJ2-1, with D unclear. Trimming cost V 6 bases and J 7 bases, with 7 bases left between them. The CDR3 is made up of 11 amino acids. Germline values: CDR1 SEHNR, CDR2 FQNEAQ (reference sequence). CDR3 sequence: CASRMGNEQFF. Written as DNA, the CDR3 is TGTGCCAGCAGAATGGGTAATGAGCAGTTCTTC.

The table lists this clonotype with a few counts. The chain links TRBV4-2 to TRBJ1-4; 7 positions agree with TRBD1. The germline V gene encodes CDR1 LGHNA and CDR2 YNFKEQ. The CDR3 extends over 16 amino acids. V lost 4 bases to trimming and J lost 4 bases; unmatched junction nucleotides: 9. The CDR3 here is CASSPASDRFNEKLFF. The CDR3 DNA reads TGTGCCAGCAGCCCCGCCTCGGACAGGTTTAATGAAAAACTGTTTTTT.

CDR3 in DNA: TGTGCCAGCAGCGACCCGGGGACCCAGTACTTC. Translated, it gives CASSDPGTQYF. V gene TRBV9 combines with J gene TRBJ2-5; D remains ambiguous. CDR1 SGDLS and CDR2 YYNGEE come from the germline V gene. The CDR3 is 11 residues long. V was cut by 3 bases and J by 7 bases, with 7 bases left in between.

The V gene is TRBV12-3 or TRBV12-4, the J gene TRBJ2-1; D is undetermined. The length of the CDR3 is 18 residues. V was trimmed by 2 bases and J by 10 bases, leaving 27 bases between them. CDR3 in amino acids: CASSLPRARIPSPNEQFF. CDR3 nucleotide sequence: TGTGCCAGCAGTTTACCTAGGGCCCGAATACCAAGCCCGAACGAGCAGTTCTTC.

The rearrangement joins TRBV27 to TRBJ1-2, with D possibly TRBD1 on 5 matching bases. Trimming removed 8 bases at V and 9 bases at J, with 16 bases between. Germline CDR1 and CDR2: MNHEY and SMNVEV (reference sequence). CDR3 length equals 12 residues. The DNA for the CDR3 is TGTGCCAGCCGCGGCCAGGGTGTAAGCTACACCTTC. Translating it yields CASRGQGVSYTF.

This clonotype was seen a handful of times. The V and J genes are TRBV9 and TRBJ1-4; D unclear. The ends were cut back, 3 bases at V and 0 bases at J, with 6 bases in the middle. The germline gives CDR1 SGDLS, CDR2 YYNGEE. The CDR3 has 14 residues. Here the CDR3 reads CASSGGATNEKLFF. Here the CDR3 DNA reads TGTGCCAGCAGCGGCGGGGCAACTAATGAAAAACTGTTTTTT.

The CDR3 coding sequence is TGCAGTGCTGAGCAGGGGCGAGCCAACAATGAGCAGTTCTTC. It yields the protein CSAEQGRANNEQFF. This rearrangement joins TRBV20-1 to TRBJ2-1; D perhaps matches TRBD1 (6 bases). V lost 5 bases and J 5 bases, leaving 16 bases between the germline ends. CDR1 and CDR2 (germline): DFQATT, SNEGSKA (reference sequence). The CDR3 loop spans 14 amino acids.

The J gene is TRBJ1-1, the V gene TRBV24-1; D call uncertain. The CDR3 spans 15 residues. Germline CDR1 and CDR2: KGHDR and SFDVKD. Between the trimmed V and J ends, which lost 4 bases and 5 bases, there was a span of 16 bases. The CDR3: CATSDSDGSGTEAFF. The CDR3 DNA is TGTGCCACCAGTGACTCGGACGGCTCGGGGACTGAAGCTTTCTTT.

The chain employs TRBV7-9 and TRBJ1-5, with TRBD1 matching 10 bases. This CDR3 contains 14 residues. Germline V CDR1 and CDR2: SEHNR, FQNEAQ (reference sequence). J lost 3 bases, V lost 10 bases, and 6 bases had no gene match. DNA of the CDR3: TGTGCCACAGGAGGGACAGGGGCCAATCAGCCCCAGCATTTT. Protein sequence: CATGGTGANQPQHF.

The chain links TRBV6-6 to TRBJ1-1, with D possibly matching TRBD1 (6 bases). CDR1 and CDR2 from the germline V gene are MNHNY and SVGAGI (reference sequence). The V gene lost 0 bases and the J gene lost 0 bases, with 11 bases spanning the gap. The CDR3 runs to 16 residues. The CDR3 loop is CASSYSAQGLNTEAFF. For the CDR3, the DNA is TGTGCCAGCAGTTACTCAGCACAGGGCTTGAACACTGAAGCTTTCTTT.

The CDR3 loop is CSVEMRGVLNTEAFF. Written as DNA, the CDR3 is TGCAGCGTTGAGATGCGTGGGGTTTTGAACACTGAAGCTTTCTTT. The chain recombines TRBV29-1 with TRBJ1-1; D is uncertain. Trimming took 3 bases from V and 0 from J, leaving 14 bases between them. CDR1 is SQVTM and CDR2 is ANQGSEA in the germline V gene. The CDR3 runs 15 residues.

This clonotype appeared a few times. The chain carries TRBV5-1 and TRBJ2-3; perhaps TRBD2 as D (6 bases). The V gene's germline CDR1 is SGHRS and CDR2 YFSETQ. Between the trimmed V and J ends, which lost 4 bases and 4 bases, there was a span of 13 bases. CDR3 length equals 14 residues. The CDR3 spells CASSLDYDPDTQYF. The CDR3 DNA follows: TGCGCCAGCAGCCTGGACTACGACCCAGATACGCAGTATTTT.

The chain couples TRBV5-1 to TRBJ2-3, with 11 nucleotides matching TRBD2. V shed 0 bases and J 6 bases; nucleotides not matched to a gene: 9. The CDR3 is 17 residues long. CDR1 is SGHRS and CDR2 is YFSETQ in the germline V gene. CDR3 region: CASSLEMTSGIEDTQYF. Here the CDR3 DNA reads TGCGCCAGCAGCTTGGAAATGACTAGCGGGATTGAGGATACGCAGTATTTT.

The rearrangement joins TRBV12-3 or TRBV12-4 to TRBJ1-5; D call uncertain. This CDR3 comprises 14 residues. Between the trimmed V and J ends, which lost 7 bases and 0 bases, there was a span of 10 bases. Written as DNA, the CDR3 is TGTGCCAGCACCTTTGGGGATAGCAATCAGCCCCAGCATTTT. As protein: CASTFGDSNQPQHF.

This clonotype was counted ten times or more. The chain combines TRBV20-1 with TRBJ1-1, with D possibly being TRBD1 (5 bases). This CDR3 is built from 13 residues. Germline V gene lookup returns CDR1 DFQATT and CDR2 SNEGSKA (reference sequence). V dropped 2 bases and J dropped 1 base, with 8 bases sitting between them. Here the CDR3 DNA reads TGCAGTGCTAGACGTACAGGGAACACTGAAGCTTTCTTT. As protein: CSARRTGNTEAFF.

The CDR3 region is CASSRTRGNTEAFF. The CDR3 DNA sequence: TGTGCCAGCAGCAGGACACGGGGTAACACTGAAGCTTTCTTT. The chain carries TRBV7-9 and TRBJ1-1; maybe TRBD1 (5 bases). This CDR3 contains 14 residues. Trimming pared 5 bases from V and 2 bases from J, leaving 12 bases between. Germline V gene lookup returns CDR1 SEHNR and CDR2 FQNEAQ (reference sequence).

Only a few counts were recorded for this clonotype. V usage is TRBV24-1 and J usage is TRBJ1-5; no firm D call. V lost 2 bases, J lost 5 bases, and 12 bases lay in between. Germline-derived CDR1 and CDR2 are KGHDR and SFDVKD. CDR3 length equals 15 residues. The CDR3 region has the DNA TGTGCCACCAGTGATTCCGGGCCCTTTGATCAGCCCCAGCATTTT. Translated, it gives CATSDSGPFDQPQHF.

This clonotype was counted between two and nine times. The chain has TRBV20-1 and TRBJ1-1; no clear D gene. This CDR3 has 15 residues. V was shortened by 0 bases and J by 0 bases, with 11 bases between the two germline ends. The V gene's germline CDR1 is DFQATT and CDR2 SNEGSKA (reference sequence). In nucleotides, the CDR3 is TGCAGTGCTAGAGATATGGAAAGCATGAACACTGAAGCTTTCTTT. As protein: CSARDMESMNTEAFF.

The V and J genes are TRBV20-1 and TRBJ1-3; possibly TRBD1 for D (5 bases). V was shortened by 3 bases and J by 1 base, with 28 bases between the two germline ends. The CDR3 contains 20 residues. In germline, CDR1 is DFQATT, CDR2 SNEGSKA (reference sequence). The CDR3 DNA reads TGCAGTGCTAGGATTCTAATGGGACGGGAAGAGTTCCGTTCTGGAAACACCATATATTTT. Its translation: CSARILMGREEFRSGNTIYF.

The chain couples TRBV20-1 to TRBJ2-2, with 7 bases lining up with TRBD1. There are 14 residues in the CDR3. J gave up 4 bases and V 6 bases, and 8 bases lay outside the gene matches. Germline loops: CDR1 DFQATT, CDR2 SNEGSKA (reference sequence). The CDR3 DNA reads as TGCAGTGCCATGACAGGGTCTGGCACCGGGGAGCTGTTTTTT. It specifies CSAMTGSGTGELFF.